What follows are 27 T cell receptor beta chains derived from one specimen sequenced in a study of blood T cell repertoires in COVID-19 (TCRdb year 2020). The library was produced with the immunoSEQ multiplex PCR assay. The table comes from immuneACCESS by way of TCRdb, which keeps in-frame sequences with V and J called. Part of the clones is missing from these tables; in studies checked, under half for an unresolved V gene and the rest for unknown reasons. The sample has around 300,000 clones on record, 88% of them singletons. Together, the top ten hold around 3% of the sample. Sequencing was done on a sample of PBMCs or T cells enriched from blood (not recorded which). The source of these receptors is a woman in her forties or fifties who had recovered from COVID-19.

This clone was observed a single time. The V and J genes are TRBV4-3 and TRBJ1-1; D gene ambiguous. CDR3 size: 13 residues. Germline V CDR1 and CDR2: LGHNA, YSLEER. Trimming left V 1 base short and J 5 bases short, with 8 bases between. In nucleotides, the CDR3 is TGCGCCAGCAGCCAAGTCGCAGGAACTGAAGCTTTCTTT. Its translation: CASSQVAGTEAFF.

The V call is TRBV7-2, the J call TRBJ1-2; D is undetermined. V lost 0 bases and J lost 8, with 16 bases in between. The CDR3 extends over 15 amino acids. Looked up from germline, CDR1 is SGHTA and CDR2 is FQGNSA. CDR3: CASSLAVAGQIGYTF. The CDR3 region has the DNA TGTGCCAGCAGCTTAGCCGTCGCAGGCCAAATAGGCTACACCTTC.

The rearrangement links TRBV7-8 to TRBJ1-6, with a possible D match to TRBD1 (5 bases). This CDR3 has 13 amino acids. V lost 5 bases, J lost 6 bases, and 8 bases lay in between. The germline V gene encodes CDR1 SGHVS and CDR2 FQNEAQ. The chain's CDR3 is CASSLDSNSPLHF. The CDR3 nucleotides are TGTGCCAGCAGCCTCGACAGTAATTCACCCCTCCACTTT.

The rearrangement links TRBV6-5 to TRBJ1-5; the D gene is possibly TRBD1 (5 bases). V was trimmed by 5 bases and J by 3 bases, leaving 14 bases between them. Germline V gene lookup returns CDR1 MNHEY and CDR2 SVGAGI. The CDR3 sequence is 15 residues long. CDR3 in amino acids: CASSRTRQTNQPQHF. CDR3 DNA sequence: TGTGCCAGCAGTCGAACCCGACAGACCAATCAGCCCCAGCATTTT.

The gene calls are TRBV3-1 (or the pseudogene TRBV3-2) and TRBJ2-1, with 9 positions matching TRBD1. From germline, CDR1 is LGHDT and CDR2 YNNKEL (reference sequence). The J segment lost 8 bases and the V segment lost 0 bases, leaving 20 bases of the junction unmatched. CDR3 length equals 20 residues. The CDR3 DNA sequence: TGTGCCAGCAGCCAAGATCCCTGGACAGGGGTTATGGTCCGTGGGGATGAGCAGTTCTTC. Translating gives CASSQDPWTGVMVRGDEQFF.

CDR3 nucleotide sequence: TGCGCCAGCAGCCTAGACAGAACATCCTACAATGAGCAGTTCTTC. As protein: CASSLDRTSYNEQFF. The V and J genes are TRBV5-1 and TRBJ2-1, with D perhaps TRBD1 (5 bases). The CDR3 is 15 amino acids. CDR1 and CDR2 (germline): SGHRS, YFSETQ. The germline V and J ends were trimmed by 4 bases and 1 base, with 12 bases remaining between them.

The chain joins TRBV14 to TRBJ1-1; TRBD1 is a possible D gene (5 bases). This CDR3 is 16 amino acids long. Germline-derived CDR1 and CDR2 are SGHDN and FVKESK. The V and J ends lost 5 bases and 2 bases respectively, with 18 bases between them. CDR3 protein: CASSLYRSADNTEAFF. The CDR3 DNA sequence: TGTGCCAGCAGCTTGTACAGGTCGGCCGATAACACTGAAGCTTTCTTT.

This rearrangement joins TRBV5-1 to TRBJ2-3, with 9 bases matching TRBD1. J gave up 6 bases and V 0 bases, and 5 bases lay outside the gene matches. Looked up from germline, CDR1 is SGHRS and CDR2 is YFSETQ. The CDR3 covers 15 residues. CDR3 sequence reads: CASSLVGDRADTQYF. The DNA of the CDR3 is TGCGCCAGCAGCTTGGTGGGGGACAGGGCTGATACGCAGTATTTT. The full variable domain, with the rest looked up from reference TRBV5-1 and TRBJ2-3, is KAGVTQTPRYLIKTRGQQVTLSCSPISGHRSVSWYQQTPGQGLQFLFEYFSETQRNKGNFPGRFSGRQFSNSRSEMNVSTLELGDSALYLCASSLVGDRADTQYFGPGTRLTVL.

The chain combines TRBV9 with TRBJ2-2; 10 nucleotides agree with TRBD2. The germline V gene encodes CDR1 SGDLS and CDR2 YYNGEE. This CDR3 is 17 amino acids long. J lost 1 base, V lost 1 base, and 4 bases had no gene match. CDR3 loop: CASSVRTSGKNTGELFF. The CDR3 region has the DNA TGTGCCAGCAGCGTAAGGACTAGCGGAAAGAACACCGGGGAGCTGTTTTTT.

This rearrangement joins TRBV6-2 or TRBV6-3 to TRBJ1-1; D perhaps matches TRBD1 (6 bases). This CDR3 is 15 amino acids long. Trimming removed 2 bases from V and 4 bases from J, with 14 bases in between. CDR1 is MNHEY, CDR2 SVGEGT, per germline. The CDR3 is CASSYPRTEPTEAFF. The CDR3 DNA reads as TGTGCCAGCAGTTACCCAAGGACAGAACCCACTGAAGCTTTCTTT.

This sequence joins TRBV19 and TRBJ1-2; 7 bases are shared with TRBD1. The V gene end was trimmed by 6 bases and the J gene end by 3 bases; junction bases not matched to a gene: 4. Germline V lookup: CDR1 LNHDA, CDR2 SQIVND (reference sequence). The CDR3 totals 13 residues. As DNA, the CDR3 is TGTGCCAGTAGGGACAGGTATGACTATGGCTACACCTTC. The encoded protein is CASRDRYDYGYTF.

The chain couples TRBV4-3 to TRBJ2-5; 8 bases align to TRBD2. The CDR3 consists of 17 residues. With 1 base clipped from V and 5 bases from J, the junction kept 12 bases outside the gene matches. The germline V gene has CDR1 LGHNA and CDR2 YSLEER. The CDR3 coding sequence is TGCGCCAGCAGCCAAGGTGTATCGGGAGGGCCTATGGAGACCCAGTACTTC. Protein: CASSQGVSGGPMETQYF.

This clone was seen a few times. This chain joins TRBV3-1 (or the pseudogene TRBV3-2) and TRBJ2-1; the match to TRBD1 covers 12 bases. CDR3 length: 16 residues. Trimming cost V 3 bases and J 9 bases; bases outside gene matches: 9. Germline V gene data show CDR1 as LGHDT and CDR2 as YNNKEL (reference sequence). This CDR3 is CASSHLTGTGGIEQFF. The CDR3 region has the DNA TGTGCCAGCAGCCATCTTACCGGGACAGGGGGCATTGAGCAGTTCTTC.

The chain couples TRBV11-2 to TRBJ2-1; TRBD2 matches 10 bases. The V gene end was trimmed by 1 base and the J gene end by 3 bases; junction bases not matched to a gene: 3. The CDR3 runs 16 residues. Germline V gene data show CDR1 as SGHAT and CDR2 as FQNNGV. The chain's CDR3 is CASSLAVAGGYNEQFF. CDR3 sequence (DNA): TGTGCCAGCAGCTTAGCAGTAGCGGGAGGCTACAATGAGCAGTTCTTC. Supplemented by reference TRBV11-2 and TRBJ2-1, the full variable domain reads EAGVAQSPRYKIIEKRQSVAFWCNPISGHATLYWYQQILGQGPKLLIQFQNNGVVDDSQLPKDRFSAERLKGVDSTLKIQPAKLEDSAVYLCASSLAVAGGYNEQFFGPGTRLTVL.

In nucleotides, the CDR3 is TGTGCCAGCAGTGATATGTCCAGGGGCGCCTGGGGCTACACCTTC. Its protein is CASSDMSRGAWGYTF. The chain links TRBV2 to TRBJ1-2; TRBD1 might be the D (6 bases). Trimming cost V 3 bases and J 8 bases, with 19 bases left between them. CDR3 length equals 15 residues. Per germline, CDR1 SNHLY and CDR2 FYNNEI.

This chain uses TRBV12-3 or TRBV12-4 with TRBJ1-1; 7 nucleotides match TRBD1. The CDR3 is 13 residues long. J was trimmed by 8 bases and V by 3 bases; bases with no gene match: 6. The CDR3 loop reads CASSLNPQGEAFF. In DNA form, the CDR3 reads TGTGCCAGCAGTTTGAACCCACAGGGGGAAGCTTTCTTT.

This clone was seen just once. The chain carries TRBV27 and TRBJ2-7; D not resolved. The germline V gene encodes CDR1 MNHEY and CDR2 SMNVEV (reference sequence). V shed 3 bases and J shed 2 bases, with 11 bases lying between them. The CDR3 totals 14 residues. CDR3 bases: TGTGCCAGCAGTTTTACGCGGAGCCCCTACGAGCAGTACTTC. Protein product: CASSFTRSPYEQYF.

The chain joins TRBV19 to TRBJ2-7; TRBD1 matches 8 bases. The junction had 14 bases not matched to a gene; V was cut back by 4 bases and J by 0 bases. There are 18 residues in the CDR3. Germline CDR1 LNHDA, CDR2 SQIVND (reference sequence). Here the CDR3 DNA reads TGTGCCAGTAGTACCGATTATCCCGGGACAGGAGGCTCCTACGAGCAGTACTTC. Amino acids: CASSTDYPGTGGSYEQYF.

This clone was picked up one time. The rearrangement uses TRBV7-2 and TRBJ2-5; TRBD2 might be the D (6 bases). Germline V gives CDR1 SGHTA, CDR2 FQGNSA. The V gene lost 5 bases and the J gene lost 4 bases, with 14 bases spanning the gap. CDR3 length: 14 residues. In DNA, the CDR3 is TGTGCCAGCAGCCCCCGGGGGAAGGGAGAGACCCAGTACTTC. It is translated as CASSPRGKGETQYF.

The chain is built from TRBV7-2 and TRBJ2-5; possible D gene TRBD1, 5 bases. Germline V gene lookup returns CDR1 SGHTA and CDR2 FQGNSA. V lost 5 bases and J 2 bases, leaving 9 bases between the germline ends. The CDR3 extends over 13 amino acids. CDR3: CASSPDRQETQYF. The DNA of the CDR3 is TGTGCCAGCAGCCCCGACAGACAAGAGACCCAGTACTTC.

The chain has TRBV7-2 and TRBJ2-7; the match to TRBD1 covers 9 bases. V was pared by 1 base and J by 3 bases, with 13 bases of the junction left unmatched. CDR3 length equals 18 residues. Germline-derived CDR1 and CDR2 are SGHTA and FQGNSA. The CDR3 loop reads CASSLEDRGFNLVYEQYF. The CDR3 region has the DNA TGTGCCAGCAGCTTAGAGGACAGGGGTTTCAATCTAGTCTACGAGCAGTACTTC.

The rearrangement joins TRBV4-3 to TRBJ1-2; 7 bases line up with TRBD1. Unmatched junction bases numbered 7, after V lost 3 bases and J lost 3 bases. CDR1 LGHNA and CDR2 YSLEER come from the germline V gene. This CDR3 has 15 residues. The CDR3 sequence is CASSQRQGGYYGYTF. The CDR3 bases are TGCGCCAGCAGCCAGCGCCAGGGGGGTTACTATGGCTACACCTTC.

The chain couples TRBV20-1 to TRBJ2-7, with 7 positions matching TRBD2. The junction had 12 bases not matched to a gene; V was cut back by 3 bases and J by 4 bases. CDR1 is DFQATT, CDR2 SNEGSKA, per germline (reference sequence). This CDR3 has 15 residues. This CDR3 reads CSASFGAGVAYEQYF. The CDR3 DNA reads TGCAGTGCTAGTTTCGGGGCGGGAGTGGCTTACGAGCAGTACTTC.

The chain recombines TRBV7-2 with TRBJ1-3; D possibly corresponds to TRBD1 (5 bases). The CDR3 sequence is 16 residues long. Germline CDR1 SGHTA, CDR2 FQGNSA. V was cut by 1 base and J by 2 bases, with 12 bases left in between. The CDR3 is CASSLGLVGAGNTIYF. CDR3 nucleotide sequence: TGTGCCAGCAGCTTAGGGCTAGTAGGGGCTGGAAACACCATATATTTT.

In this sample, this clone turned up once. The chain uses TRBV7-3 and TRBJ1-5; TRBD1 agrees at 7 bases. This CDR3 spans 17 amino acids. J gave up 5 bases and V 5 bases, and 15 bases lay outside the gene matches. Germline values: CDR1 SGHTA, CDR2 FQGTGA. The CDR3 loop reads CASSRAHLAGGYQPQHF. The CDR3 DNA is TGTGCCAGCAGCCGTGCCCACCTGGCAGGGGGATATCAGCCCCAGCATTTT.

The rearrangement links TRBV30 to TRBJ1-1, with 8 positions matching TRBD1. The ends lost 3 bases at V and 7 bases at J; junction bases unmatched: 1. Germline values: CDR1 GTSNPN, CDR2 SVGIG (reference sequence). This CDR3 contains 11 residues. CDR3 protein: CAWSDRGEAFF. The CDR3 DNA follows: TGTGCCTGGAGCGACAGGGGTGAAGCTTTCTTT.

The genes are TRBV28 and TRBJ1-4; D may be TRBD1 (6 bases). The CDR3 totals 13 residues. Trimming stripped 11 bases from V and 3 bases from J, with 13 bases between. Germline V gene data show CDR1 as MDHEN and CDR2 as SYDVKM. The CDR3 loop reads CADRGGANEKLFF. CDR3 sequence (DNA): TGTGCCGATAGAGGGGGTGCTAATGAAAAACTGTTTTTT.